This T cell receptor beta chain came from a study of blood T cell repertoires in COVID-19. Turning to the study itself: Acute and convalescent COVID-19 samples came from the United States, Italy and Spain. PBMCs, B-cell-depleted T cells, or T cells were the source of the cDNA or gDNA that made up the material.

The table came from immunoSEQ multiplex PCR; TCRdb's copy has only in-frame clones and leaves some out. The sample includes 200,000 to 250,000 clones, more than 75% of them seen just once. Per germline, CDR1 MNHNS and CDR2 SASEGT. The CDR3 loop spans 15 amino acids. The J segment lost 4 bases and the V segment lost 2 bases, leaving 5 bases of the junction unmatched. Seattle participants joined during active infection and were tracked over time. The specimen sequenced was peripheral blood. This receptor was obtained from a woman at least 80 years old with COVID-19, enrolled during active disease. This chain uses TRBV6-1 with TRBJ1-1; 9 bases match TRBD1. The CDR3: CASSENRGLFTEAFF. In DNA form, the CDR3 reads TGTGCCAGCAGTGAAAACAGGGGGCTGTTCACTGAAGCTTTCTTT.